A single sample gave rise to the 22 T cell receptor beta chains below, sequenced in a study of CD8 T cells in ankylosing spondylitis. These TCRs are of unknown antigen specificity. Each CDR3 protein is one row after TCRdb ran MiXCR on the 5' RACE reads. The sample lists approximately 520,000 distinct CDR3 sequences; over 4% were seen once. Whole-study results and caveats: A TCR beta motif of 7 or 8 highly homologous variants appeared characteristic of ankylosing spondylitis blood.

Input material: blood, either unsorted or a sorted T cell fraction (not recorded which). Receptors were obtained from a male donor with ankylosing spondylitis.

The chain couples TRBV7-2 to TRBJ1-1; 7 bases fit TRBD1. The CDR3 spans 15 residues. After removal of 5 bases from V and 0 bases from J, the junction contained 6 bases not matched to a gene. Per germline, CDR1 SGHTA and CDR2 FQGNSA. CDR3: CASSLYRGLNTEAFF. The CDR3 nucleotides are TGTGCCAGCAGCCTTTACAGGGGACTGAACACTGAAGCTTTCTTT.

This clonotype came up many times. The V call is TRBV10-2, the J call TRBJ2-1, with TRBD2 matching 11 bases. Germline V gene data show CDR1 as WSHSY and CDR2 as SAAADI. This CDR3 spans 14 amino acids. V shed 4 bases, J shed 8 bases, and the junction held 4 bases outside the gene matches. CDR3 amino acids: CASSGLAGIDEQFF. CDR3 DNA: TGCGCCAGCAGTGGACTAGCGGGAATAGATGAGCAGTTCTTC.

This clonotype was seen many times. This chain uses TRBV7-9 with TRBJ1-2; D gene unclear. Germline CDR1 reads SEHNR; CDR2 reads FQNEAQ (reference sequence). Deletions cut 3 bases from V and 4 bases from J, with 9 bases between. This CDR3 is built from 13 residues. CDR3 sequence (DNA): TGTGCCAGCAGCTTGGACCTTCCCTATGGCTACACCTTC. As protein: CASSLDLPYGYTF. Complete variable domain (other parts from reference TRBV7-9 and TRBJ1-2): DTGVSQNPRHKITKRGQNVTFRCDPISEHNRLYWYRQTLGQGPEFLTYFQNEAQLEKSRLLSDRFSAERPKGSFSTLEIQRTEQGDSAMYLCASSLDLPYGYTFGSGTRLTVV.

In this sample, this clonotype turned up many times. The chain carries TRBV5-1 and TRBJ1-4, with 8 bases lining up with TRBD1. J was trimmed by 0 bases and V by 7 bases; bases with no gene match: 8. The CDR3 has 16 amino acids. CDR1 is SGHRS and CDR2 is YFSETQ in the germline V gene. The DNA for the CDR3 is TGCGCCAGCTCAGGGGGCGGCGTATCAACTAATGAAAAACTGTTTTTT. This encodes CASSGGGVSTNEKLFF.

The chain recombines TRBV5-5 with TRBJ1-2, with TRBD1 matching 7 bases. Germline CDR1 reads SGHKS; CDR2 reads YYEKEE (reference sequence). The CDR3 spans 15 residues. Trimming at V came to 0 bases and at J to 3 bases, leaving 5 bases not matched to a gene. In DNA, the CDR3 is TGTGCCAGCAGCTTGGGAGGGGGCGACTACTATGGCTACACCTTC. Amino acids: CASSLGGGDYYGYTF.

This clonotype was seen many times. The gene calls are TRBV12-3 or TRBV12-4 and TRBJ2-1; perhaps TRBD2 as D (6 bases). CDR3 length equals 15 residues. The germline V and J ends were trimmed by 1 base and 4 bases, with 11 bases remaining between them. CDR3: CASSLGVGGYNEQFF. CDR3 bases: TGTGCCAGCAGTTTAGGGGTTGGGGGGTACAATGAGCAGTTCTTC.

This clonotype was observed many times. The chain joins TRBV5-1 to TRBJ2-2; D remains ambiguous. Germline lookup yields CDR1 SGHRS and CDR2 YFSETQ. V lost 0 bases to trimming and J lost 7 bases, with 7 bases between them. The CDR3 is made up of 13 amino acids. In DNA form, the CDR3 reads TGCGCCAGCAGCTTGGGCATTAACGGGGAGCTGTTTTTT. It translates to CASSLGINGELFF. Based on the CDR3 plus reference TRBV5-1 and TRBJ2-2, the full variable domain is KAGVTQTPRYLIKTRGQQVTLSCSPISGHRSVSWYQQTPGQGLQFLFEYFSETQRNKGNFPGRFSGRQFSNSRSEMNVSTLELGDSALYLCASSLGINGELFFGEGSRLTVL.

This clonotype was seen repeatedly, ten times or more. The rearrangement uses TRBV20-1 and TRBJ1-6; possible D gene TRBD1, 5 bases. This CDR3 spans 15 amino acids. Germline V lookup: CDR1 DFQATT, CDR2 SNEGSKA (reference sequence). V lost 1 base to trimming and J lost 8 bases, with 15 bases between them. The chain's CDR3 is CSARARGSGDSPLHF. The DNA for the CDR3 is TGCAGTGCTAGAGCCCGCGGGTCGGGGGATTCACCCCTCCACTTT.

This clonotype was detected ten times or more. The V and J genes are TRBV2 and TRBJ2-1; TRBD1 aligns across 10 bases. Germline CDR1 reads SNHLY; CDR2 reads FYNNEI. The CDR3 runs 15 residues. Unmatched junction bases numbered 5, after V lost 5 bases and J lost 4 bases. In nucleotides, the CDR3 is TGTGCCAGCAGTCGGACAGGGGGTGAATACAATGAGCAGTTCTTC. Its translation: CASSRTGGEYNEQFF.

This clonotype was recorded at least ten times. V and J are TRBV6-1 and TRBJ1-1; D is perhaps TRBD1 (5 bases). Trimming cost V 2 bases and J 0 bases, with 10 bases left between them. Germline V lookup: CDR1 MNHNS, CDR2 SASEGT. The CDR3 spans 15 residues. CDR3 nucleotide sequence: TGTGCCAGCAGTGAATTAGGGACTCTGAACACTGAAGCTTTCTTT. Translating it yields CASSELGTLNTEAFF.

This clonotype has a count of ten or more. The V gene is TRBV20-1, the J gene TRBJ2-1; weak D call: TRBD1 (6 bases). CDR1 DFQATT and CDR2 SNEGSKA come from the germline V gene (reference sequence). Trimming stripped 1 base from V and 10 bases from J, with 11 bases between. This CDR3 has 12 amino acids. The CDR3: CSARVWQGEQFF. CDR3 bases: TGCAGTGCTAGAGTTTGGCAGGGGGAGCAGTTCTTC.

This clonotype showed up many times. The V gene is TRBV20-1, the J gene TRBJ1-2; no clear D gene. CDR3 length equals 12 residues. V was clipped by 7 bases and J by 2 bases, with 11 bases between them. From germline, CDR1 is DFQATT and CDR2 SNEGSKA (reference sequence). The CDR3 coding sequence is TGCAGTGGCGGATATGCAAACTATGGCTACACCTTC. Protein product: CSGGYANYGYTF.

This clonotype was observed at least ten times. This chain joins TRBV4-3 and TRBJ2-7, with 10 bases matching TRBD2. The junction had 13 bases not matched to a gene; V was cut back by 4 bases and J by 1 base. Germline-derived CDR1 and CDR2 are LGHNA and YSLEER. The CDR3 consists of 18 residues. CDR3 DNA: TGCGCCAGCAGCCTGACTAGCGGGTCATCAACCGAGTCCTACGAGCAGTACTTC. It translates to CASSLTSGSSTESYEQYF.

This clonotype has a single count. This chain uses TRBV7-8 with TRBJ2-7; D perhaps matches TRBD1 (5 bases). Trimming shortened V by 6 bases and J by 6 bases, and 9 bases separated the two germline ends. CDR3 length: 11 amino acids. Germline assignment: CDR1 SGHVS and CDR2 FQNEAQ. CDR3 loop: CASRRTGEQYF. CDR3 in DNA: TGTGCCAGCAGACGAACAGGCGAGCAGTACTTC.

The rearrangement joins TRBV7-9 to TRBJ2-3, with D perhaps matching TRBD1 (5 bases). V was trimmed by 4 bases and J by 6 bases, leaving 11 bases between them. This CDR3 is 13 amino acids long. Looked up from germline, CDR1 is SEHNR and CDR2 is FQNEAQ (reference sequence). CDR3 sequence: CASSSVGPDTQYF. The CDR3 coding sequence is TGTGCCAGCAGCTCCGTGGGGCCGGATACGCAGTATTTT.

The rearrangement links TRBV4-1 to TRBJ2-2; D is undetermined. The CDR3 runs to 15 residues. From germline, CDR1 is MGHRA and CDR2 YSYEKL. Trimming left V 4 bases short and J 1 base short, with 10 bases between. The CDR3: CASSPLWGNTGELFF. Here the CDR3 DNA reads TGCGCCAGCAGCCCCCTATGGGGGAACACCGGGGAGCTGTTTTTT.

This clonotype has ten or more counts. V usage is TRBV10-3 and J usage is TRBJ2-1; 9 bases match TRBD1. Germline CDR1 ENHRY, CDR2 SYGVKD. V dropped 4 bases and J dropped 3; count of bases not matched to a gene: 7. The CDR3 spans 16 residues. CDR3 nucleotides: TGTGCCATCAGTGTTGAAGGGACAGGGCGCTACAATGAGCAGTTCTTC. Its protein product is CAISVEGTGRYNEQFF.

In this sample, this clonotype turned up many times. The chain employs TRBV12-3 or TRBV12-4 and TRBJ1-5; D is uncertain. V lost 2 bases, J lost 7 bases, and 9 bases lay in between. This CDR3 is built from 13 residues. In DNA form, the CDR3 reads TGTGCCAGCAGTTTAATGGAGGGCCAGCCCCAGCATTTT. Translated, it gives CASSLMEGQPQHF.

The genes are TRBV7-2 and TRBJ2-2, with D possibly being TRBD1 (5 bases). Germline V gene data show CDR1 as SGHTA and CDR2 as FQGNSA. The CDR3 length is 16 residues. V lost 2 bases to trimming and J lost 4 bases, with 14 bases between them. Here the CDR3 reads CASSLTGTPFTGELFF. CDR3 DNA: TGTGCCAGCAGCTTAACAGGCACCCCTTTCACCGGGGAGCTGTTTTTT.

In this sample, this clonotype turned up many times. The chain has TRBV5-1 and TRBJ2-3; the D is unclear. This CDR3 spans 15 amino acids. V lost 0 bases to trimming and J lost 0 bases, with 8 bases between them. From germline, CDR1 is SGHRS and CDR2 YFSETQ. In nucleotides, the CDR3 is TGCGCCAGCAGCTTGGTCCCAGCTAGCACAGATACGCAGTATTTT. Translated: CASSLVPASTDTQYF.

Comments on this clonotype: A much larger clone differs from this one at a single base, so this may be a read error. The chain has TRBV5-6 and TRBJ2-3, with 9 bases lining up with TRBD2. CDR1 is SGHDT and CDR2 is YYEEEE in the germline V gene. This CDR3 spans 16 amino acids. V was pared by 0 bases and J by 7 bases, with 9 bases of the junction left unmatched. The CDR3 DNA reads TGTGCCAGCAGCTTGGCCAGGGGACTAGCAACAAATACGCAGTATTTT. Translation: CASSLARGLATNTQYF.

This clonotype came up many times. The chain combines TRBV5-1 with TRBJ2-7, with D unclear. V lost 6 bases to trimming and J lost 1 base, with 14 bases between them. This CDR3 has 14 residues. Germline V CDR1 and CDR2: SGHRS, YFSETQ. The CDR3 here is CASKPAAFSYEQYF. CDR3 nucleotide sequence: TGCGCCAGCAAGCCCGCGGCATTTTCCTACGAGCAGTACTTC.